Presented here are 27 T cell receptor beta chains from one specimen sequenced in a study of Tregs in tolerant kidney transplant recipients. The protocol was immunoSEQ multiplex PCR, while the TCRdb copy is restricted to in-frame clones and leaves out a portion. The top ten hold 0.5% to 0.65% of the sample, which has 200,000 to 300,000 clones, about 86% seen once. Sequenced: CD4+ T cells from blood. The receptors derive from a human donor in good health.

The V call is TRBV27, the J call TRBJ2-3; 11 bases fit TRBD2. This CDR3 region has 16 residues. CDR1 and CDR2 from the germline V gene are MNHEY and SMNVEV (reference sequence). V lost 6 bases, J lost 6 bases, and 11 bases stayed unmatched. CDR3 nucleotide sequence: TGTGCCAGCAGCTTAAGCCTAGCGGGAGGAGCTGATACGCAGTATTTT. Protein product: CASSLSLAGGADTQYF.

V usage is TRBV9 and J usage is TRBJ2-5; a possible D gene is TRBD2 (6 bases). Germline V CDR1 and CDR2: SGDLS, YYNGEE. V gave up 0 bases and J gave up 4 bases, with 19 bases separating them. The CDR3 runs 17 residues. CDR3 residues: CASSVAGSGMGGETQYF. Here the CDR3 DNA reads TGTGCCAGCAGCGTAGCCGGGAGCGGAATGGGGGGAGAGACCCAGTACTTC.

As DNA, the CDR3 is TGCAGCGTTGACCGGACAGGGGGTGGCTACGAGCAGTACTTC. Translated: CSVDRTGGGYEQYF. The rearrangement links TRBV29-1 to TRBJ2-7; 10 bases are a match to TRBD1. V lost 3 bases, J lost 3 bases, and 5 bases stayed unmatched. Per germline, CDR1 SQVTM and CDR2 ANQGSEA. The CDR3 extends over 14 amino acids.

The rearrangement links TRBV4-2 to TRBJ1-1, with D uncertain. This CDR3 region has 14 residues. Trimming stripped 0 bases from V and 8 bases from J, with 13 bases between. Germline V gives CDR1 LGHNA, CDR2 YNFKEQ. The CDR3 is CASSQDLRSEEAFF. The CDR3 DNA sequence: TGTGCCAGCAGCCAAGATCTGAGAAGTGAAGAAGCTTTCTTT.

V and J are TRBV15 and TRBJ2-4; D not certain. The CDR3 runs to 17 residues. V lost 0 bases to trimming and J lost 1 base, with 13 bases between them. The germline gives CDR1 LNHNV, CDR2 YYDKDF (reference sequence). The chain's CDR3 is CATSRDFGKTAKNIQYF. DNA for the CDR3: TGTGCCACCAGCAGAGATTTCGGCAAGACGGCCAAAAACATTCAGTACTTC.

The sample holds a few counts of this clone. The chain has TRBV6-1 and TRBJ2-7, with 8 bases lining up with TRBD1. In germline, CDR1 is MNHNS, CDR2 SASEGT. The CDR3 is 14 residues long. Trimming cost V 3 bases and J 7 bases; bases outside gene matches: 8. CDR3 DNA: TGTGCCAGCAGTGACTGGCAGGGGGCGGAGGAGCAGTACTTC. Translating gives CASSDWQGAEEQYF.

The gene calls are TRBV7-9 and TRBJ2-7; TRBD2 matches 7 bases. The germline V gene has CDR1 SEHNR and CDR2 FQNEAQ (reference sequence). The CDR3 length is 16 residues. V shed 8 bases and J 5 bases; nucleotides not matched to a gene: 18. The CDR3 nucleotides are TGTGCCAGCTGCAGCCGGGGAGGGCGCTCGGTTGACGAGCAGTACTTC. This codes for CASCSRGGRSVDEQYF.

The CDR3 DNA sequence: TGTGCAAGTCGCTTCCCAGTCGGGGGACTAAACACTGAAGCTTTCTTT. It codes for CASRFPVGGLNTEAFF. The rearrangement joins TRBV12-2 to TRBJ1-1. TRBV12-2 is a listed pseudogene. This CDR3 spans 16 amino acids.

This chain links TRBV19 with TRBJ2-7; 7 nucleotides agree with TRBD2. The germline CDR1 and CDR2 sequences are LNHDA and SQIVND (reference sequence). Trimming removed 4 bases from V and 2 bases from J; junction bases left unmatched: 5. The CDR3 sequence is 14 residues long. The CDR3 nucleotides are TGTGCCAGTAGTAACGGGGGGAACACCTACGAGCAGTACTTC. It yields the protein CASSNGGNTYEQYF. Supplemented by reference TRBV19 and TRBJ2-7, the full variable domain reads DGGITQSPKYLFRKEGQNVTLSCEQNLNHDAMYWYRQDPGQGLRLIYYSQIVNDFQKGDIAEGYSVSREKKESFPLTVTSAQKNPTAFYLCASSNGGNTYEQYFGPGTRLTVT.

V and J are TRBV2 and TRBJ1-5, with D hard to call. V lost 6 bases and J 5 bases, leaving 14 bases between the germline ends. The CDR3 consists of 14 residues. Looked up from germline, CDR1 is SNHLY and CDR2 is FYNNEI. The CDR3 nucleotides are TGTGCCAGCAGAGTGGGCAGCTTTGATCAGCCCCAGCATTTT. The encoded protein is CASRVGSFDQPQHF.

The V and J genes are TRBV6-5 and TRBJ2-1; D is ambiguous. The CDR3 has 12 residues. V was shortened by 7 bases and J by 6 bases, with 10 bases between the two germline ends. Germline CDR1 is MNHEY and CDR2 is SVGAGI. The DNA of the CDR3 is TGTGCCAGCACCAAGGTCGTCAATGAGCAGTTCTTC. This encodes CASTKVVNEQFF.

This rearrangement joins TRBV6-1 to TRBJ2-7, with D perhaps TRBD1 (5 bases). The CDR3 spans 13 residues. Germline lookup yields CDR1 MNHNS and CDR2 SASEGT. Trimming shortened V by 4 bases and J by 4 bases, and 11 bases separated the two germline ends. The CDR3 sequence: CASSVQGRYEQYF. CDR3 sequence (DNA): TGTGCCAGCAGTGTCCAGGGTCGGTACGAGCAGTACTTC.

V and J are TRBV6-1 and TRBJ1-2; D not resolved. This CDR3 has 13 amino acids. Germline V gene sequence: CDR1 MNHNS, CDR2 SASEGT. V was trimmed by 7 bases and J by 9 bases, leaving 18 bases between them. The CDR3 spells CASTPITGYSYTF. In nucleotides, the CDR3 is TGTGCCAGCACTCCCATCACGGGGTATAGCTACACCTTC.

The chain uses TRBV5-1 and TRBJ1-4; no clear D gene. This CDR3 is 15 amino acids long. Looked up from germline, CDR1 is SGHRS and CDR2 is YFSETQ. Trimming shortened V by 3 bases and J by 7 bases, and 16 bases separated the two germline ends. The CDR3 sequence is CASSYGRQDGEKLFF. CDR3 DNA: TGCGCCAGCAGCTACGGACGCCAGGACGGTGAAAAACTGTTTTTT.

The V call is TRBV14, the J call TRBJ1-2; 9 bases fit TRBD1. J was trimmed by 8 bases and V by 2 bases; bases with no gene match: 9. Germline CDR1 is SGHDN and CDR2 is FVKESK. This CDR3 region has 15 residues. The CDR3 spells CASSQWSGQGGGYTF. In nucleotides, the CDR3 is TGTGCCAGCAGCCAATGGTCGGGACAGGGAGGCGGCTACACCTTC.

The genes are TRBV30 and TRBJ2-2; TRBD2 matches 7 bases. The CDR3 contains 16 residues. The trim removed 0 bases at V and 1 base at J, leaving 5 bases unmatched. The germline CDR1 and CDR2 sequences are GTSNPN and SVGIG (reference sequence). This chain's CDR3 is CAWSVRGSGNTGELFF. The CDR3 region has the DNA TGTGCCTGGAGTGTACGCGGGAGTGGGAACACCGGGGAGCTGTTTTTT.

The J gene is TRBJ2-5, the V gene TRBV5-6; D is undetermined. Trimming removed 1 base at V and 1 base at J, with 8 bases between. Germline V lookup: CDR1 SGHDT, CDR2 YYEEEE. The CDR3 has 14 amino acids. DNA of the CDR3: TGTGCCAGCAGCTTGTGGGATCTCCAAGAGACCCAGTACTTC. It codes for CASSLWDLQETQYF.

This sequence joins TRBV29-1 and TRBJ2-7; the match to TRBD2 covers 12 bases. Germline lookup yields CDR1 SQVTM and CDR2 ANQGSEA. The CDR3 runs to 20 residues. Trimming at V came to 6 bases and at J to 1 base, leaving 22 bases not matched to a gene. CDR3 sequence: CSVSGLGVASGRAQSYEQYF. CDR3 bases: TGCAGCGTGAGCGGGCTGGGAGTTGCTAGCGGGAGGGCACAGTCCTACGAGCAGTACTTC.

The rearrangement uses TRBV5-6 and TRBJ1-5, with D perhaps TRBD1 (6 bases). Germline-derived CDR1 and CDR2 are SGHDT and YYEEEE. This CDR3 spans 18 amino acids. Trimming stripped 5 bases from V and 0 bases from J, with 21 bases between. In nucleotides, the CDR3 is TGTGCCAGCAGTTCCCGTCCCGGACAGACCCATAGCAATCAGCCCCAGCATTTT. This codes for CASSSRPGQTHSNQPQHF. Supplemented by reference TRBV5-6 and TRBJ1-5, the full variable domain reads DAGVTQSPTHLIKTRGQQVTLRCSPKSGHDTVSWYQQALGQGPQFIFQYYEEEERQRGNFPDRFSGHQFPNYSSELNVNALLLGDSALYLCASSSRPGQTHSNQPQHFGDGTRLSIL.

The rearrangement joins TRBV9 to TRBJ2-3; no firm D call. Germline V gene sequence: CDR1 SGDLS, CDR2 YYNGEE. V was shortened by 0 bases and J by 0 bases, with 8 bases between the two germline ends. The CDR3 contains 15 residues. CDR3 residues: CASSVGQTSTDTQYF. CDR3 DNA: TGTGCCAGCAGCGTAGGGCAGACTAGCACAGATACGCAGTATTTT.

This chain joins TRBV15 and TRBJ2-5, with TRBD2 matching 8 bases. J lost 4 bases, V lost 5 bases, and 12 bases had no gene match. The CDR3 runs to 16 residues. The germline gives CDR1 LNHNV, CDR2 YYDKDF (reference sequence). For the CDR3, the DNA is TGTGCCACCAGCCGAGCCCTCGCGGGGGGTATAGAGACCCAGTACTTC. Protein sequence: CATSRALAGGIETQYF.

The J gene is TRBJ2-3, the V gene TRBV5-8, with D possibly called TRBD1 or TRBD2 (5 bases each). Germline V gives CDR1 SGHTS, CDR2 YDEGEE. This CDR3 region has 14 residues. V was pared by 3 bases and J by 1 base, with 9 bases between. DNA of the CDR3: TGTGCCAGCAGCTCAGGGACGGGCACAGATACGCAGTATTTT. This codes for CASSSGTGTDTQYF.

This rearrangement joins TRBV14 to TRBJ1-2, with D possibly being TRBD1 (6 bases). Trimming removed 1 base from V and 2 bases from J, with 17 bases in between. Germline CDR1 reads SGHDN; CDR2 reads FVKESK. The CDR3 is made up of 17 amino acids. CDR3 loop: CASSQVGGSLLNYGYTF. CDR3 DNA sequence: TGTGCCAGCAGCCAAGTCGGGGGCAGCCTTCTGAACTATGGCTACACCTTC.

This chain uses TRBV19 with TRBJ2-2, with D perhaps matching TRBD2 (5 bases). The CDR3 extends over 14 amino acids. V was cut by 3 bases and J by 6 bases, with 11 bases left in between. Germline CDR1 is LNHDA and CDR2 is SQIVND (reference sequence). As DNA, the CDR3 is TGTGCCAGTAGTATTTCGGGGATCGCCGGGGAGCTGTTTTTT. This codes for CASSISGIAGELFF.

The chain employs TRBV7-6 and TRBJ2-3; no definite D call. The germline gives CDR1 SGHVS, CDR2 FNYEAQ. The V end was cut by 2 bases, the J end by 6 bases, with 3 bases between. The CDR3 spans 11 residues. CDR3 bases: TGTGCCAGCAGCTTAACGGATACGCAGTATTTT. It translates to CASSLTDTQYF.

The chain uses TRBV4-2 and TRBJ2-3, with TRBD2 matching over 8 bases. CDR3 length: 14 residues. The germline V gene has CDR1 LGHNA and CDR2 YNFKEQ. Trimming removed 2 bases from V and 4 bases from J; junction bases left unmatched: 2. The DNA for the CDR3 is TGTGCCAGCAGCCAACGGGGGGGCTCAGATACGCAGTATTTT. Amino acid sequence: CASSQRGGSDTQYF.

This clone was seen a handful of times. The CDR3 coding sequence is TGTGCCAGCAGCGTAGGGGGCAACTCCTACAATGAGCAGTTCTTC. It translates to CASSVGGNSYNEQFF. V is TRBV9 and J is TRBJ2-1, with D perhaps TRBD1 (5 bases). Germline CDR1 and CDR2: SGDLS and YYNGEE. V was clipped by 0 bases and J by 0 bases, with 7 bases between them. The CDR3 runs to 15 residues.